The 28 T cell receptor beta chains in this list originate from one sample, sequenced in a study of T cell responses to AZD1222 COVID-19 vaccine. The data were produced by immunoSEQ multiplex PCR, yet TCRdb's version contains in-frame clones alone and is incomplete. The data hold 120,000 to 150,000 clones, with approximately 85% observed a single time. The starting material was peripheral blood, obtained 28 days after the second dose of the MenACWY control vaccine. Receptors were obtained from an adult who received the MenACWY meningococcal vaccine as a control.

The chain carries TRBV7-2 and TRBJ1-2, with 11 bases fitting TRBD1. Germline CDR1 and CDR2: SGHTA and FQGNSA. The CDR3 sequence is 16 residues long. Trimming cost V 0 bases and J 7 bases; bases outside gene matches: 7. In DNA form, the CDR3 reads TGTGCCAGCAGCTTAGCGAGCGGACAGGGGGCGGTTGGCTACACCTTC. Amino acid sequence: CASSLASGQGAVGYTF.

The chain recombines TRBV18 with TRBJ2-3; tentative D call: TRBD1 (5 bases). Germline loops: CDR1 KGHSH, CDR2 LQKENI. CDR3 length: 15 residues. Deletions cut 6 bases from V and 1 base from J, with 14 bases between. For the CDR3, the DNA is TGTGCCAGCTCTGTGACAGCAAGTGGCACAGATACGCAGTATTTT. Its protein is CASSVTASGTDTQYF.

This clone was observed once. The rearrangement uses TRBV2 and TRBJ1-1; a weak D match, TRBD1 (6 bases). The ends were cut back, 4 bases at V and 3 bases at J, with 18 bases in the middle. This CDR3 has 16 amino acids. Germline V gene sequence: CDR1 SNHLY, CDR2 FYNNEI. CDR3 protein: CASSGPLGRGDTEAFF. In DNA form, the CDR3 reads TGTGCCAGCAGTGGACCTCTGGGGAGGGGGGACACTGAAGCTTTCTTT.

The chain employs TRBV11-2 and TRBJ1-2; TRBD1 is a possible D gene (6 bases). V was cut by 5 bases and J by 7 bases, with 17 bases left in between. There are 14 residues in the CDR3. CDR1 is SGHAT, CDR2 FQNNGV, per germline. The CDR3 sequence is CASSPVGQRAGYTF. CDR3 DNA: TGTGCCAGCAGCCCGGTCGGACAGCGGGCTGGCTACACCTTC.

Note on this clone: This sample also contains other DNA sequences that code for the same CDR3. V is TRBV18 and J is TRBJ1-1, with D maybe TRBD1 (6 bases). V was shortened by 3 bases and J by 3 bases, with 8 bases between the two germline ends. CDR3 length: 13 residues. Germline V lookup: CDR1 KGHSH, CDR2 LQKENI. The CDR3 reads CASSPDRYTEAFF. In nucleotides, the CDR3 is TGTGCCAGCTCACCGGACAGATACACTGAAGCTTTCTTT.

This clone has just a few counts. The rearrangement uses TRBV6-5 and TRBJ2-7; D ambiguous. From germline, CDR1 is MNHEY and CDR2 SVGAGI. This CDR3 has 13 residues. Trimming shortened V by 7 bases and J by 0 bases, and 10 bases separated the two germline ends. The CDR3 region is CASKNPSSYEQYF. The CDR3 nucleotides read TGTGCCAGCAAGAACCCGAGCTCCTACGAGCAGTACTTC.

The J gene is TRBJ1-6, the V gene TRBV28; 8 bases align to TRBD1. V lost 7 bases to trimming and J lost 8 bases; unmatched junction nucleotides: 10. From germline, CDR1 is MDHEN and CDR2 SYDVKM. The CDR3 sequence is 15 residues long. CDR3 amino acids: CASIPGQGAYSPLHF. CDR3 coding DNA: TGTGCCAGCATCCCCGGACAGGGAGCTTATTCACCCCTCCACTTT.

The chain recombines TRBV6-2 or TRBV6-3 with TRBJ1-1; D gene ambiguous. The CDR3 is 13 residues long. Trimming left V 0 bases short and J 10 bases short, with 12 bases between. The germline V gene encodes CDR1 MNHEY and CDR2 SVGEGT. Here the CDR3 reads CASSYSGDLGAFF. In DNA form, the CDR3 reads TGTGCCAGCAGTTACTCCGGGGATCTAGGAGCTTTCTTT.

The chain couples TRBV2 to TRBJ2-2; no clear D. Trimming took 0 bases from V and 0 from J, leaving 11 bases between them. Germline values: CDR1 SNHLY, CDR2 FYNNEI. This CDR3 region has 17 residues. CDR3 DNA: TGTGCCAGCAGTGAAGCGCTTCTGAGACCGAACACCGGGGAGCTGTTTTTT. This gives the protein CASSEALLRPNTGELFF.

V usage is TRBV19 and J usage is TRBJ1-4; possible D gene TRBD1, 5 bases. The CDR3 has 15 amino acids. Germline CDR1 reads LNHDA; CDR2 reads SQIVND (reference sequence). V was cut by 7 bases and J by 3 bases, with 15 bases left in between. The CDR3 sequence: CASTRGTRANEKLFF. For the CDR3, the DNA is TGTGCCAGTACACGGGGGACTAGAGCTAATGAAAAACTGTTTTTT.

The chain carries TRBV27 and TRBJ2-7, with 9 bases aligning to TRBD1. Germline V gene lookup returns CDR1 MNHEY and CDR2 SMNVEV (reference sequence). V lost 7 bases to trimming and J lost 4 bases; unmatched junction nucleotides: 17. The CDR3 has 17 residues. The CDR3 reads CASTTLIRGTGIYEQYF. The CDR3 nucleotides read TGTGCCAGCACCACACTTATCCGGGGGACAGGGATTTACGAGCAGTACTTC.

CDR3 nucleotide sequence: TGTGCCACCAGCAGAGATGGTAGGGGGACTGAAGCTTTCTTT. Protein product: CATSRDGRGTEAFF. The chain uses TRBV15 and TRBJ1-1; weak D call: TRBD1 (6 bases). In germline, CDR1 is LNHNV, CDR2 YYDKDF (reference sequence). Between the trimmed V and J ends, which lost 0 bases and 5 bases, there was a span of 10 bases. This CDR3 region has 14 residues.

The chain is built from TRBV4-1 and TRBJ1-6; TRBD1 matches at 7 bases. J was trimmed by 9 bases and V by 1 base; bases with no gene match: 6. This CDR3 has 15 amino acids. CDR1 is MGHRA, CDR2 YSYEKL, per germline. The CDR3: CASSQGTGDSSPLHF. The DNA of the CDR3 is TGCGCCAGCAGCCAAGGAACAGGGGATTCTTCACCCCTCCACTTT.

V gene TRBV6-1 combines with J gene TRBJ2-3; possibly TRBD2 for D (6 bases). Trimming removed 3 bases from V and 0 bases from J, with 10 bases in between. This CDR3 spans 15 amino acids. Germline V gene lookup returns CDR1 MNHNS and CDR2 SASEGT. CDR3 nucleotides: TGTGCCAGCAGTGAGGCGGGATCTAGCACAGATACGCAGTATTTT. Amino acids: CASSEAGSSTDTQYF.

This sequence joins TRBV20-1 and TRBJ2-7; D gene uncertain. The CDR3 runs 11 residues. The V end was cut by 3 bases, the J end by 2 bases, with 5 bases between. Germline loops: CDR1 DFQATT, CDR2 SNEGSKA (reference sequence). The CDR3: CSASGTYEQYF. The CDR3 coding sequence is TGCAGTGCTAGTGGCACCTACGAGCAGTACTTC.

V and J are TRBV18 and TRBJ2-1; no reliable D call. Germline loops: CDR1 KGHSH, CDR2 LQKENI. V lost 0 bases and J 1 base, leaving 7 bases between the germline ends. The CDR3 is 15 amino acids. In DNA, the CDR3 is TGTGCCAGCTCACCACCGGAAGGTTCCTACAATGAGCAGTTCTTC. Translated, it gives CASSPPEGSYNEQFF.

The chain couples TRBV5-4 to TRBJ2-7; D could derive from TRBD1 or TRBD2 (5 bases each). Germline CDR1 reads SGHNT; CDR2 reads YYREEE (reference sequence). CDR3 size: 14 residues. The germline V and J ends were trimmed by 1 base and 0 bases, with 8 bases remaining between them. In DNA, the CDR3 is TGTGCCAGCAGCTTGCGGGACGACTCCTACGAGCAGTACTTC. The encoded protein is CASSLRDDSYEQYF. The entire variable domain, with the rest obtained from reference TRBV5-4 and TRBJ2-7, is as follows: ETGVTQSPTHLIKTRGQQVTLRCSSQSGHNTVSWYQQALGQGPQFIFQYYREEENGRGNFPPRFSGLQFPNYSSELNVNALELDDSALYLCASSLRDDSYEQYFGPGTRLTVT.

J is TRBJ2-1 and V is TRBV27; D remains unclear. The CDR3 is made up of 11 amino acids. V was cut by 2 bases and J by 7 bases, with 3 bases left in between. The germline CDR1 and CDR2 sequences are MNHEY and SMNVEV (reference sequence). CDR3 nucleotide sequence: TGTGCCAGCAGTTTAGATAATGAGCAGTTCTTC. Its translation is CASSLDNEQFF.

This clone came up once. The chain combines TRBV28 with TRBJ2-7, with D unclear. Trimming removed 6 bases at V and 2 bases at J, with 8 bases between. This CDR3 is built from 12 residues. CDR1 is MDHEN, CDR2 SYDVKM, per germline. The CDR3 nucleotides are TGTGCCAGCAGGGTTAGGGCCTACGAGCAGTACTTC. This encodes CASRVRAYEQYF.

The chain recombines TRBV11-2 with TRBJ1-1; D is possibly TRBD1 (6 bases). Germline loops: CDR1 SGHAT, CDR2 FQNNGV. With 6 bases removed from V and 10 bases from J, the gap between germline ends came to 18 bases. The CDR3 is 13 amino acids. CDR3 in amino acids: CASSRTGQSGAFF. The CDR3 DNA reads as TGTGCCAGCAGTAGAACCGGACAGAGTGGAGCTTTCTTT.

The rearrangement joins TRBV14 to TRBJ1-4; unclear D gene. Germline V lookup: CDR1 SGHDN, CDR2 FVKESK. This CDR3 comprises 15 residues. V gave up 0 bases and J gave up 13 bases, with 18 bases separating them. Written as DNA, the CDR3 is TGTGCCAGCAGCCAAGAGTTCGGAGGTATTGGAGGACTGTTTTTT. Translation: CASSQEFGGIGGLFF.

The V call is TRBV5-1, the J call TRBJ1-1; 8 bases align to TRBD1. Germline-derived CDR1 and CDR2 are SGHRS and YFSETQ. The CDR3 consists of 16 residues. Unmatched junction bases numbered 7, after V lost 3 bases and J lost 0 bases. The CDR3 spells CASSYSTGAMNTEAFF. In nucleotides, the CDR3 is TGCGCCAGCAGCTACTCGACAGGGGCAATGAACACTGAAGCTTTCTTT.

This rearrangement joins TRBV7-9 to TRBJ2-5, with 9 bases that match TRBD2. Germline values: CDR1 SEHNR, CDR2 FQNEAQ (reference sequence). V dropped 0 bases and J dropped 3; count of bases not matched to a gene: 5. The CDR3 contains 16 residues. DNA for the CDR3: TGTGCCAGCAGCTTAGCGCTGCCTAGCGGGGAAGAGACCCAGTACTTC. This codes for CASSLALPSGEETQYF.

The chain employs TRBV19 and TRBJ1-5; D is possibly TRBD1 (5 bases). The length of the CDR3 is 14 residues. Trimming removed 4 bases at V and 7 bases at J, with 14 bases between. Germline lookup yields CDR1 LNHDA and CDR2 SQIVND (reference sequence). The CDR3 coding sequence is TGTGCCAGTAGTAAGGGGCTTTCGGGACAGCCCCAGCATTTT. The encoded protein is CASSKGLSGQPQHF.

This chain connects TRBV19 to TRBJ1-3; tentative D call: TRBD1 (5 bases). The CDR3 is 16 residues long. Germline lookup yields CDR1 LNHDA and CDR2 SQIVND (reference sequence). Trimming left V 11 bases short and J 4 bases short, with 24 bases between. This CDR3 is CARQTGRLRTGNTIYF. The CDR3 nucleotides are TGTGCCCGACAGACGGGTAGACTCCGGACCGGAAACACCATATATTTT.

This clone was picked up one time. This chain joins TRBV5-6 and TRBJ2-7, with no clear D. The CDR3 sequence is 15 residues long. The ends were cut back, 0 bases at V and 0 bases at J, with 10 bases in the middle. Germline-derived CDR1 and CDR2 are SGHDT and YYEEEE. In DNA form, the CDR3 reads TGTGCCAGCAGCTTGGGGTGGACCCCCTCCTACGAGCAGTACTTC. This codes for CASSLGWTPSYEQYF.

This rearrangement joins TRBV4-3 to TRBJ1-2; 8 bases align to TRBD1. Germline assignment: CDR1 LGHNA and CDR2 YSLEER. J lost 4 bases, V lost 6 bases, and 4 bases had no gene match. The CDR3 runs to 13 residues. The CDR3 region is CASSQQGVYGYTF. Written as DNA, the CDR3 is TGCGCCAGCAGTCAACAGGGGGTCTATGGCTACACCTTC.

This chain uses TRBV29-1 with TRBJ2-7; 7 nucleotides line up with TRBD1. CDR3 length: 12 residues. Germline values: CDR1 SQVTM, CDR2 ANQGSEA. The V segment lost 6 bases and the J segment 2 bases; nucleotides outside the gene matches: 4. For the CDR3, the DNA is TGCAGCGTCCGACAGGGCACCTACGAGCAGTACTTC. The encoded protein is CSVRQGTYEQYF.